Included here is one TCR beta chain sequence, with context. The germline V gene has CDR1 LGHDT and CDR2 YNNKEL (reference sequence). There are 14 residues in the CDR3. V was pared by 3 bases and J by 8 bases, with 3 bases of the junction left unmatched. Per the authors' pipeline: For nucleated cells, counts were estimated from reference gene primer amplification. Clones were read by immunoSEQ multiplex PCR, and TCRdb kept only the in-frame ones, dropping some. That table furnishes V, J and clone size, whereas the DNA furnished D and trimming. The table lists under 250,000 clones, about nine tenths of them singletons, with 2.5% to 3% in the top ten. The sample belongs to a study of blood T cell repertoires in COVID-19. The overall study: From the United States, Italy and Spain came samples of acute and convalescent COVID-19.

Individuals drawn from about two dozen US areas were roughly 18 to 89 years old. Participants reported their clinical history, and cohort assignment relied on those reports. Sequencing input: PBMCs or T cells enriched from blood (not recorded which). This TCR derives from a woman aged 25 to 39 with acute COVID-19. The V gene is TRBV3-1 (or the pseudogene TRBV3-2), the J gene TRBJ1-5; TRBD1 aligns across 11 bases. The CDR3: CASSQRDRGKPQHF. CDR3 DNA: TGTGCCAGCAGCCAGCGGGACAGGGGGAAGCCCCAGCATTTT.